What follows describes a single T cell receptor (beta chain). The sample originates from a study of regulatory T cells in long-lasting Graves disease. This CDR3 is built from 11 residues. The germline CDR1 and CDR2 sequences are KGHDR and SFDVKD. Trimming pared 9 bases from V and 8 bases from J, leaving 9 bases between. Arm-PCR with iRepertoire HTBI primers amplified the CDR3 regions for these TCR beta libraries. From the multiplex PCR reads, TCRdb called clonotypes with MiXCR, one entry per CDR3 protein. The sample lists approximately 490,000 distinct CDR3 sequences, about a sixth occurring once. Time point indicated: newly diagnosed GD, antithyroid drugs for less than 3 months. RNA isolated from PBMCs was used to make the TCR library. Another study also made use of these data, one on T cells in Graves' hyperthyroidism and ophthalmopathy. That work contributes: Stable hyperthyroidism was told apart from ophthalmopathy by a model built on 13 V-J features.

This clonotype originated in a man in his forties or fifties with Graves disease. The genes are TRBV24-1 and TRBJ2-2; D possibly corresponds to TRBD1 (5 bases). Sequences were derived from peripheral blood mononuclear cells (PBMCs), sampled at new diagnosis, from a patient treated with antithyroid drugs. DNA of the CDR3: TGTGCCACCGGGGCGTCTGGGGAGCTGTTTTTT. It translates to CATGASGELFF.